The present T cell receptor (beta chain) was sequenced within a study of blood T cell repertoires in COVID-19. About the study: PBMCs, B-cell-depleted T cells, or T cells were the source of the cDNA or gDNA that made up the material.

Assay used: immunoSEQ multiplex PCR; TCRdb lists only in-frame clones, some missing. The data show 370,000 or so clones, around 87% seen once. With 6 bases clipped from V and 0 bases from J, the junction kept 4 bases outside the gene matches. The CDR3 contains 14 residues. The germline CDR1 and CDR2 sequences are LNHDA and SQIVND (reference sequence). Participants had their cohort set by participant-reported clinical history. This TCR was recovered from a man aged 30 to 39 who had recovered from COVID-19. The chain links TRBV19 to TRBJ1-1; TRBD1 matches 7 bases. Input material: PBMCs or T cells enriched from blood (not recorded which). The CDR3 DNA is TGTGCCAGTAGGATGGACAGGATGAACACTGAAGCTTTCTTT. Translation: CASRMDRMNTEAFF.